One and the same sample provided the 6 T cell receptor beta chains below, sequenced in a study of blood T cell repertoires in COVID-19 (dated by TCRdb to the early 2020s). The library was made by the immunoSEQ multiplex PCR assay. In TCRdb, the immuneACCESS table is reduced to in-frame sequences with V and J assigned. These tables do not hold every clone; where another copy was compared, an unresolved V gene accounts for under half, and the others remain unexplained. The sample profile shows some 260,000 clones; around four fifths of them were found once. The leading ten clones occupy approximately 4.3% of the sample. Source material: PBMCs or T cells enriched from blood (not recorded which). Receptors were obtained from a man younger than 45 with acute COVID-19.

The CDR3 is CASSRGGGGTDTQYF. In DNA, the CDR3 is TGTGCCAGCAGCCGTGGCGGGGGGGGCACAGATACGCAGTATTTT. The chain joins TRBV4-2 to TRBJ2-3; 9 bases map to TRBD2. CDR3 length equals 15 residues. Per the germline V gene, CDR1 is LGHNA and CDR2 is YNFKEQ. After removal of 4 bases from V and 1 base from J, the junction contained 3 bases not matched to a gene.

The J gene is TRBJ2-3, the V gene TRBV7-8; D remains unclear. This CDR3 has 14 residues. The germline V gene encodes CDR1 SGHVS and CDR2 FQNEAQ. Between the trimmed V and J ends, which lost 2 bases and 0 bases, there was a span of 6 bases. The DNA of the CDR3 is TGTGCCAGCAGCTTAATAACTAGCACAGATACGCAGTATTTT. Protein: CASSLITSTDTQYF. Supplemented by reference TRBV7-8 and TRBJ2-3, the full variable domain reads GAGVSQSPRYKVAKRGQDVALRCDPISGHVSLFWYQQALGQGPEFLTYFQNEAQLDKSGLPSDRFFAERPEGSVSTLKIQRTQQEDSAVYLCASSLITSTDTQYFGPGTRLTVL.

J is TRBJ2-1 and V is TRBV6-2 or TRBV6-3; 8 nucleotides align to TRBD2. The CDR3 runs 13 residues. J was trimmed by 7 bases and V by 5 bases; bases with no gene match: 4. CDR1 and CDR2 (germline): MNHEY, SVGEGT. DNA for the CDR3: TGTGCCAGCAGTAGAGCGGGAGTGAATGAGCAGTTCTTC. Translated, it gives CASSRAGVNEQFF.

This rearrangement joins TRBV7-9 to TRBJ1-1; tentatively, D is TRBD1 (5 bases). The germline V and J ends were trimmed by 8 bases and 0 bases, with 16 bases remaining between them. The length of the CDR3 is 15 residues. The germline CDR1 and CDR2 sequences are SEHNR and FQNEAQ (reference sequence). The CDR3 sequence is CASLMGGGMNTEAFF. CDR3 sequence (DNA): TGTGCCAGCCTCATGGGCGGGGGTATGAACACTGAAGCTTTCTTT.

CDR3 amino acids: CASSRNRDRGGQPQHF. CDR3 sequence (DNA): TGTGCCAGCAGCCGCAACCGGGACAGGGGTGGACAGCCCCAGCATTTT. This chain connects TRBV6-6 to TRBJ1-5; TRBD1 aligns across 10 bases. Unmatched junction bases numbered 12, after V lost 6 bases and J lost 7 bases. The CDR3 consists of 16 residues. Per germline, CDR1 MNHNY and CDR2 SVGAGI (reference sequence).

The rearrangement joins TRBV12-3 or TRBV12-4 to TRBJ2-2; D is possibly TRBD2 (5 bases). This CDR3 contains 12 residues. Trimming took off 8 bases at V and 3 bases at J, with 7 bases between the two ends. The CDR3 region is CASGLHTGELFF. The DNA for the CDR3 is TGTGCCAGCGGACTTCACACCGGGGAGCTGTTTTTT.